The 15 T cell receptor beta chains below were found in one sample sequenced in a study of blood T cell repertoires in COVID-19. TCRdb keeps only in-frame clones here, not all; method: immunoSEQ multiplex PCR. The repertoire holds around 330,000 clones, with 85% as singletons. Sample: PBMCs or T cells enriched from blood (not recorded which). Receptor source: a woman under 40 who had been exposed to COVID-19.

This clone appeared a few times. V is TRBV27 and J is TRBJ1-5; no firm D call. Per germline, CDR1 MNHEY and CDR2 SMNVEV (reference sequence). This CDR3 is 12 amino acids long. Trimming pared 5 bases from V and 4 bases from J, leaving 6 bases between. In nucleotides, the CDR3 is TGTGCCAGCAGTCCTACGAATCAGCCCCAGCATTTT. Protein product: CASSPTNQPQHF.

The genes are TRBV28 and TRBJ2-7, with TRBD2 matching 7 bases. Germline values: CDR1 MDHEN, CDR2 SYDVKM. The trim removed 5 bases at V and 2 bases at J, leaving 3 bases unmatched. The CDR3 contains 13 residues. The CDR3 region has the DNA TGTGCCAGCAGTCTAGCGGAGACCTACGAGCAGTACTTC. It encodes CASSLAETYEQYF.

This chain links TRBV5-3 with TRBJ2-1; D unresolved. TRBV5-3 carries the ORF label, with uncertain function. CDR3 length: 11 residues. Trimming pared 4 bases from V and 7 bases from J, leaving 6 bases between. In DNA form, the CDR3 reads TGTGCCAGAAGCGGGCAGAATGAGCAGTTCTTC. Translated: CARSGQNEQFF.

This chain joins TRBV7-2 and TRBJ2-5, with D possibly matching TRBD1 (5 bases). With 0 bases removed from V and 7 bases from J, the gap between germline ends came to 9 bases. Germline V gives CDR1 SGHTA, CDR2 FQGNSA. The CDR3 loop spans 13 amino acids. The CDR3 region has the DNA TGTGCCAGCAGCTTAGCAGGGGTTGGGACCCAGTACTTC. It codes for CASSLAGVGTQYF.

The V and J genes are TRBV24-1 and TRBJ1-1; 7 bases agree with TRBD1. The trim removed 2 bases at V and 6 bases at J, leaving 5 bases unmatched. The CDR3 is made up of 14 amino acids. Germline CDR1 reads KGHDR; CDR2 reads SFDVKD. The CDR3 spells CATSDSQTGPEAFF. The CDR3 nucleotides read TGTGCCACCAGTGATTCGCAGACAGGGCCTGAAGCTTTCTTT.

Note on this clone: Other DNA variants within this sample encode the same CDR3. The chain has TRBV5-1 and TRBJ1-5, with D possibly TRBD1 on 5 matching bases. V was shortened by 2 bases and J by 0 bases, with 9 bases between the two germline ends. This CDR3 is 15 amino acids long. Germline lookup yields CDR1 SGHRS and CDR2 YFSETQ. The CDR3 loop reads CASSLGQGSNQPQHF. In DNA, the CDR3 is TGCGCCAGCAGCTTAGGGCAGGGTAGCAATCAGCCCCAGCATTTT. The full variable domain, rest sourced from reference TRBV5-1 and TRBJ1-5, is KAGVTQTPRYLIKTRGQQVTLSCSPISGHRSVSWYQQTPGQGLQFLFEYFSETQRNKGNFPGRFSGRQFSNSRSEMNVSTLELGDSALYLCASSLGQGSNQPQHFGDGTRLSIL.

The V gene is TRBV19, the J gene TRBJ2-1; D is undetermined. Germline-derived CDR1 and CDR2 are LNHDA and SQIVND (reference sequence). V lost 7 bases and J 2 bases, leaving 12 bases between the germline ends. The CDR3 extends over 14 amino acids. The CDR3 DNA reads TGTGCCAGTAAACCACGGGTTGCCTACAATGAGCAGTTCTTC. Amino acids: CASKPRVAYNEQFF.

This sequence joins TRBV16 and TRBJ2-1; D not certain. Trimming stripped 0 bases from V and 8 bases from J, with 8 bases between. This CDR3 comprises 13 residues. CDR1 and CDR2 from the germline V gene are KGHSY and FQNENV. CDR3 residues: CASSQSSSDEQFF. The CDR3 DNA reads TGTGCCAGCAGCCAATCATCCAGCGATGAGCAGTTCTTC.

The chain has TRBV28 and TRBJ1-5; 7 bases fit TRBD1. The V and J ends lost 3 bases and 0 bases, in that order; junction bases with no gene match: 8. The germline V gene has CDR1 MDHEN and CDR2 SYDVKM. This CDR3 contains 17 residues. CDR3 region: CASSFWTGRYSNQPQHF. Written as DNA, the CDR3 is TGTGCCAGCAGTTTTTGGACAGGACGTTATAGCAATCAGCCCCAGCATTTT.

This chain joins TRBV28 and TRBJ1-5; 11 nucleotides align to TRBD1. With V trimmed by 5 bases and J by 1 base, 7 bases remained unmatched. Germline loops: CDR1 MDHEN, CDR2 SYDVKM. The CDR3 extends over 17 amino acids. CDR3 DNA: TGTGCCAGCAGTACATGGACAGGGGGCATCAGCAATCAGCCCCAGCATTTT. It encodes CASSTWTGGISNQPQHF.

This chain joins TRBV10-3 and TRBJ2-7; TRBD2 agrees at 12 bases. V lost 10 bases to trimming and J lost 5 bases; unmatched junction nucleotides: 9. This CDR3 comprises 14 residues. Germline V lookup: CDR1 ENHRY, CDR2 SYGVKD. CDR3 amino acids: CASKLAGGWDEQYF. The CDR3 DNA is TGTGCCAGCAAACTAGCGGGAGGATGGGACGAGCAGTACTTC.

This clone was seen more than once but under ten times. The chain has TRBV4-1 and TRBJ2-1; 11 bases line up with TRBD2. Losses at the gene ends were 2 bases for V and 5 bases for J; bases not matched to a gene: 5. Germline V gene lookup returns CDR1 MGHRA and CDR2 YSYEKL. The CDR3 totals 16 residues. The CDR3 loop is CASSQPGTSGHNEQFF. CDR3 in DNA: TGCGCCAGCAGCCAACCAGGGACTAGCGGTCACAATGAGCAGTTCTTC.

This chain links TRBV7-8 with TRBJ2-3; no firm D call. The V and J ends lost 1 base and 0 bases respectively, with 8 bases between them. Germline lookup yields CDR1 SGHVS and CDR2 FQNEAQ. CDR3 length: 15 amino acids. The CDR3 nucleotides read TGTGCCAGCAGCTTAGTTGCGGCTAGCACAGATACGCAGTATTTT. It is translated as CASSLVAASTDTQYF.

The gene calls are TRBV18 and TRBJ1-1, with D possibly TRBD1 on 5 matching bases. V was pared by 3 bases and J by 7 bases, with 12 bases between. The CDR3 is 13 amino acids. CDR1 KGHSH and CDR2 LQKENI come from the germline V gene. The CDR3 DNA follows: TGTGCCAGCTCACCGGCGGGCGGGGGTGAAGCTTTCTTT. Amino acids: CASSPAGGGEAFF.

This CDR3 reads CASTRRQGRTEAFF. CDR3 coding DNA: TGTGCCAGCACCCGCCGGCAGGGTCGGACTGAAGCTTTCTTT. V gene TRBV6-5 combines with J gene TRBJ1-1; the D gene is possibly TRBD1 (5 bases). V lost 7 bases to trimming and J lost 5 bases, with 17 bases between them. The CDR3 spans 14 residues. Germline lookup yields CDR1 MNHEY and CDR2 SVGAGI.